This T cell receptor beta chain was captured in a study of molecular identifiers for immune sequencing clone quantification. Naive CD8 T cells were picked out by sorting for CD8+CD4-CCR7+CD45RA+. TCRdb independently ran MiXCR on the PCR reads; one entry per CDR3 protein. The table includes under 600,000 distinct CDR3 sequences, 20% to 25% detected once. This clonotype was picked up many times. This receptor was taken from a human donor in good health. Some libraries in this study had Jurkat cell RNA spiked in. Sequencing used naive CD8+ T cells from blood, with Jurkat cell RNA spiked in. Described subset: FACS-sorted CD8+CD4-CCR7+CD45RA+ naive T cells.

DNA of the CDR3: TGTGCCAGCAGCTTATGGAGCGGTCTAGCCAAAAACATTCAGTACTTC. Encoded protein: CASSLWSGLAKNIQYF. J is TRBJ2-4 and V is TRBV7-9; the D gene is possibly TRBD2 (5 bases). Germline CDR1 is SEHNR and CDR2 is FQNEAQ (reference sequence). This CDR3 region has 16 residues. The V and J ends lost 2 bases and 0 bases respectively, with 11 bases between them.